This TCR beta chain stems from a study of T cell changes during pregnancy in multiple sclerosis. Assay used: immunoSEQ multiplex PCR; TCRdb lists only in-frame clones, some missing. The profile shows around 60,000 clones, about 93% of them singletons. This CDR3 comprises 13 residues. The germline V gene has CDR1 SGHTS and CDR2 YDEGEE. Trimming took 1 base from V and 9 from J, leaving 13 bases between them. This clone has only one observation. Sample: CD4+ T cells from peripheral blood mononuclear cells, taken before pregnancy. The clonotype comes from a female donor with multiple sclerosis, enrolled in a pregnancy study. The chain carries TRBV5-8 and TRBJ2-5; TRBD2 is a possible D gene (6 bases). CDR3 region: CASSLYRDLAQYF. CDR3 nucleotides: TGTGCCAGCAGCTTGTACCGGGACTTAGCCCAGTACTTC.